The 16 T cell receptor beta chains presented below share a single source sample, sequenced in a study of human T cells and chemical hapten exposure. Time point described: patch test 1, 2 weeks after DPC sensitization. Treatment here: therapeutic diphenylcyclopropenone sensitization with weekly scalp DPC. One entry per CDR3 protein, called by TCRdb with MiXCR from the RACE reads. In the table there are 75,000 to 95,000 distinct CDR3 sequences, about 10% of which are singletons. The material sequenced was whole blood, taken in connection with sensitization to the hapten diphenylcyclopropenone (DPC). The receptors originated from a woman aged 60-75 years with alopecia areata. Some clones in this sample may be carry-over from other donors' samples.

The gene calls are TRBV5-1 and TRBJ2-1; D remains unclear. Deletions cut 7 bases from V and 3 bases from J, with 5 bases between. Germline V gene sequence: CDR1 SGHRS, CDR2 YFSETQ. The CDR3 totals 11 residues. CDR3 sequence reads: CASWNYNEQFF. The CDR3 nucleotides read TGCGCCAGCTGGAACTACAATGAGCAGTTCTTC.

This rearrangement joins TRBV18 to TRBJ2-1; 10 nucleotides agree with TRBD1. The J segment lost 12 bases and the V segment lost 8 bases, leaving 13 bases of the junction unmatched. The CDR3 runs to 14 residues. CDR1 KGHSH and CDR2 LQKENI come from the germline V gene. CDR3 loop: CASANPGQGFRQFF. In DNA, the CDR3 is TGTGCCAGCGCAAATCCGGGACAGGGGTTTCGGCAGTTCTTC.

This clonotype came up many times. The chain links TRBV2 to TRBJ2-7; 7 bases line up with TRBD1. Germline lookup yields CDR1 SNHLY and CDR2 FYNNEI. The CDR3 runs to 13 residues. Germline trimming cut 6 bases from V and 0 bases from J; bases unmatched to any gene: 2. CDR3 in DNA: TGTGCCAGCAGACAGGGGAGCTCCTACGAGCAGTACTTC. Translating it yields CASRQGSSYEQYF.

This clonotype was seen more than once but under ten times. The chain uses TRBV4-1 and TRBJ1-3; no clear D. The CDR3 covers 12 residues. From germline, CDR1 is MGHRA and CDR2 YSYEKL. V dropped 1 base and J dropped 2 bases, with 0 bases sitting between them. CDR3 nucleotides: TGCGCCAGCAGCCAAGCTGGAAACACCATATATTTT. This encodes CASSQAGNTIYF.

The rearrangement joins TRBV9 to TRBJ2-7; no firm D call. Trimming shortened V by 6 bases and J by 2 bases, and 15 bases separated the two germline ends. The CDR3 covers 14 residues. CDR1 is SGDLS, CDR2 YYNGEE, per germline. The CDR3 reads CASKKGWGTYEQYF. CDR3 DNA: TGTGCCAGCAAAAAGGGATGGGGAACCTACGAGCAGTACTTC. Based on the CDR3 plus reference TRBV9 and TRBJ2-7, the full variable domain is DSGVTQTPKHLITATGQRVTLRCSPRSGDLSVYWYQQSLDQGLQFLIQYYNGEERAKGNILERFSAQQFPDLHSELNLSSLELGDSALYFCASKKGWGTYEQYFGPGTRLTVT.

This clonotype showed up many times. The rearrangement joins TRBV24-1 to TRBJ2-3, with unresolved D. This CDR3 spans 13 amino acids. Trimming took off 10 bases at V and 4 bases at J, with 14 bases between the two ends. Germline V gene lookup returns CDR1 KGHDR and CDR2 SFDVKD. The CDR3 reads CATSGVYPDTQYF. The CDR3 DNA sequence: TGTGCCACGTCTGGAGTTTATCCAGATACGCAGTATTTT.

This clonotype was recorded a few times. J is TRBJ1-6 and V is TRBV6-1; maybe TRBD1 (6 bases). Germline V CDR1 and CDR2: MNHNS, SASEGT. With 7 bases removed from V and 0 bases from J, the gap between germline ends came to 16 bases. The CDR3 extends over 17 amino acids. The CDR3 reads CASITRGASSYNSPLHF. Written as DNA, the CDR3 is TGTGCCAGCATAACCAGGGGAGCCAGCTCCTATAATTCACCCCTCCACTTT.

This clonotype was detected many times. The V and J genes are TRBV27 and TRBJ1-2; 9 bases match TRBD1. The germline CDR1 and CDR2 sequences are MNHEY and SMNVEV (reference sequence). V lost 0 bases, J lost 7 bases, and 3 bases stayed unmatched. This CDR3 is 14 amino acids long. This chain's CDR3 is CASSLSGQGFGYTF. The DNA of the CDR3 is TGTGCCAGCAGTTTATCGGGACAGGGTTTTGGCTACACCTTC.

This clonotype turned up a few times. The CDR3 region has the DNA TGTGCCAGCAGCTCAGGGGAAATAACTGAAGCTTTCTTT. This encodes CASSSGEITEAFF. The chain couples TRBV11-2 to TRBJ1-1, with D perhaps TRBD1 (6 bases). This CDR3 has 13 amino acids. The germline CDR1 and CDR2 sequences are SGHAT and FQNNGV. V was clipped by 4 bases and J by 5 bases, with 11 bases between them.

The genes are TRBV5-1 and TRBJ2-7, with a tentative D call TRBD1 (5 bases). Germline CDR1 and CDR2: SGHRS and YFSETQ. The V end lost 0 bases, the J end lost 2 bases, and 12 bases lay between the germline ends. This CDR3 is built from 15 residues. The CDR3, as DNA: TGCGCCAGCAGCTTGGGACAGATCGAGACCTACGAGCAGTACTTC. This translates into CASSLGQIETYEQYF.

Ten or more counts support this clonotype. This sequence joins TRBV6-6 and TRBJ1-5; TRBD1 matches at 12 bases. This CDR3 has 18 residues. Germline V gene sequence: CDR1 MNHNY, CDR2 SVGAGI (reference sequence). Trimming cost V 6 bases and J 2 bases; bases outside gene matches: 11. CDR3 bases: TGTGCCAGCAGCTCCTCATCCGGGACAGGGGGCCGCAATCAGCCCCAGCATTTT. It specifies CASSSSSGTGGRNQPQHF.

The chain has TRBV18 and TRBJ1-2; D remains unclear. Germline loops: CDR1 KGHSH, CDR2 LQKENI. V lost 3 bases and J lost 3, with 8 bases in between. The CDR3 totals 13 residues. The CDR3 protein is CASSPVSHYGYTF. As DNA, the CDR3 is TGTGCCAGCTCACCCGTTTCCCACTATGGCTACACCTTC.

The chain carries TRBV18 and TRBJ1-2, with D tentatively TRBD1 (5 bases). V was clipped by 3 bases and J by 3 bases, with 17 bases between them. Germline assignment: CDR1 KGHSH and CDR2 LQKENI. This CDR3 is built from 16 residues. CDR3 region: CASSPVDIGPHYGYTF. CDR3 DNA: TGTGCCAGCTCACCCGTGGACATCGGACCTCACTATGGCTACACCTTC.

V and J are TRBV6-4 and TRBJ2-1; maybe TRBD2 (5 bases). CDR1 is MRHNA and CDR2 is SNTAGT in the germline V gene. The CDR3 covers 15 residues. The V end lost 4 bases, the J end lost 7 bases, and 17 bases lay between the germline ends. The CDR3 sequence: CASSADLAGGNEQFF. Here the CDR3 DNA reads TGTGCCAGCAGTGCTGATCTGGCGGGTGGTAATGAGCAGTTCTTC.

The V and J genes are TRBV7-2 and TRBJ2-1, with D possibly matching TRBD1 (5 bases). V was pared by 5 bases and J by 10 bases, with 15 bases between. The CDR3 is made up of 13 amino acids. Germline loops: CDR1 SGHTA, CDR2 FQGNSA. CDR3 sequence reads: CASSKVPGREQFF. CDR3 nucleotides: TGTGCCAGCAGCAAGGTGCCAGGGCGGGAGCAGTTCTTC.

A few counts support this clonotype. This chain uses TRBV6-1 with TRBJ2-7; 8 positions agree with TRBD1. There are 17 residues in the CDR3. CDR1 and CDR2 (germline): MNHNS, SASEGT. V gave up 7 bases and J gave up 3 bases; unmatched junction bases: 17. Written as DNA, the CDR3 is TGTGCCAGCAAGATCGACCATGGGACAGGAAGAATCTACGAGCAGTACTTC. This codes for CASKIDHGTGRIYEQYF.